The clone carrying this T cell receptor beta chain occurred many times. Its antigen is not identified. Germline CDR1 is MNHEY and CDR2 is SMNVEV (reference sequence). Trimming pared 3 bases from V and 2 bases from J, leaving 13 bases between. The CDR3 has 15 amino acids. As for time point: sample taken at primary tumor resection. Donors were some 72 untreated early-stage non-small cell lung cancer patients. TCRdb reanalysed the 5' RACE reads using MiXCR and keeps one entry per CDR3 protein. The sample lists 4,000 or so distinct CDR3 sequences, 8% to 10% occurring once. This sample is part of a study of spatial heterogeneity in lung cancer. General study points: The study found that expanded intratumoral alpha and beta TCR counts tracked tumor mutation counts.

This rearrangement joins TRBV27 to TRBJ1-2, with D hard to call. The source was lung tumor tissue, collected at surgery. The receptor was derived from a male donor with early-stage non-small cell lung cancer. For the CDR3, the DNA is TGTGCCAGCAGTTTTTCCCAGACCCCGAACTATGGCTACACCTTC. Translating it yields CASSFSQTPNYGYTF.